Listed below are T cell receptor beta chains from one sample, sequenced in a study of T-cell memory formation after mild COVID-19. TCRdb ran MiXCR on the 5' RACE reads and lists one entry per CDR3 protein. The sample shows 300,000 to 350,000 distinct CDR3 sequences, roughly a fifth of them seen only once. Sequenced: PBMCs or a T cell subset sorted from them (not recorded which). These receptors originate from a man aged 18 to 35 who had mild COVID-19 (a few samples of this study predate the infection). Cell type and time point are not known. Each CDR3 is given with its conserved first and last residue. Each record gives: J gene, clone size, D gene, V gene, CDR3 protein, CDR3 DNA. A D gene is named only where the DNA matches it firmly. A row's size may be missing; if present it is once, few, many or a size class.

>TRBJ1-1|NA|NA|TRBV7-8
CASSSKPYQNTEAFF
TGTGCCAGCAGCTCCAAACCTTACCAGAACACTGAAGCTTTCTTT
>TRBJ2-3|NA|TRBD2|TRBV7-8
CASSLAGSGGRTDTQYF
TGTGCCAGCAGCTTAGCGGGTAGCGGGGGGAGGACAGATACGCAGTATTTT
>TRBJ2-1|NA|TRBD2|TRBV7-3
CASSLSLAGYNEQFF
TGTGCCAGCAGCTTAAGTCTAGCGGGGTACAATGAGCAGTTCTTC
>TRBJ2-5|NA|TRBD1|TRBV7-2
CASSSPDRMKKTQYF
TGTGCCAGCAGCTCCCCGGACAGGATGAAAAAGACCCAGTACTTC
>TRBJ2-1|NA|NA|TRBV5-8
CASSLFSGRVYNEQFF
TGTGCCAGCAGCTTGTTTTCCGGGCGCGTCTACAATGAGCAGTTCTTC
>TRBJ2-2|NA|NA|TRBV5-4
CASSLAVDTGELFF
TGTGCCAGCAGCTTGGCTGTGGACACCGGGGAGCTGTTTTTT
>TRBJ1-4|NA|NA|TRBV28
CATGPGPEKLFF
TGTGCCACCGGGCCTGGACCAGAAAAACTGTTTTTT
>TRBJ1-5|few|NA|TRBV7-2
CASSPRLREFSNQPQHF
TGTGCCAGCAGCCCAAGACTCAGGGAATTTAGCAATCAGCCCCAGCATTTT
>TRBJ2-2|many|NA|TRBV5-1
CASSLMPSTLGTPNTGELFF
TGCGCCAGCAGCTTGATGCCTTCGACGTTGGGGACACCAAACACCGGGGAGCTGTTTTTT
>TRBJ2-1|few|NA|TRBV2
CASSARTNSYNEQFF
TGTGCCAGCAGTGCCCGGACTAACTCCTACAATGAGCAGTTCTTC
>TRBJ2-7|NA|TRBD2|TRBV11-2
CASSQPGGGPYEQYF
TGTGCCAGCAGCCAACCCGGGGGGGGCCCCTACGAGCAGTACTTC
>TRBJ1-2|few|TRBD1|TRBV6-6
CASSQVQGGYGYTF
TGTGCCAGCAGTCAAGTACAGGGGGGCTATGGCTACACCTTC
>TRBJ1-1|NA|NA|TRBV7-9
CASSLVQNTEAFF
TGTGCCAGCAGCTTAGTTCAGAACACTGAAGCTTTCTTT
>TRBJ2-5|NA|TRBD2|TRBV5-1
CASSPWPSGGAEETQYF
TGCGCCAGCAGCCCCTGGCCTAGCGGGGGGGCAGAAGAGACCCAGTACTTC
>TRBJ2-1|once|TRBD2|TRBV7-6
CASSLGLAPEQFF
TGTGCCAGCAGCCTTGGACTAGCGCCTGAGCAGTTCTTC
>TRBJ2-1|NA|TRBD1|TRBV9
CASSRGQGGYNEQFF
TGTGCCAGCAGCCGTGGACAGGGGGGGTACAATGAGCAGTTCTTC
>TRBJ1-2|NA|NA|TRBV24-1
CATSEDNYGYTF
TGTGCCACCAGTGAGGATAACTATGGCTACACCTTC
>TRBJ2-1|few|NA|TRBV9
CASSVEGTTANEQFF
TGTGCCAGCAGCGTAGAGGGAACTACGGCTAATGAGCAGTTCTTC
>TRBJ2-3|NA|NA|TRBV7-2
CASSQPAGEDTQYF
TGTGCCAGCAGCCAACCGGCGGGTGAAGATACGCAGTATTTT
>TRBJ2-1|NA|NA|TRBV20-1
CSAVRGTSYNEQFF
TGCAGTGCAGTTAGGGGGACCTCCTACAATGAGCAGTTCTTC
>TRBJ2-1|many|TRBD2|TRBV7-2
CASSELAGGINEQFF
TGTGCCAGCAGCGAACTAGCGGGGGGGATCAATGAGCAGTTCTTC
>TRBJ1-3|few|TRBD1|TRBV5-6
CASSLGQGSSGNTIYF
TGTGCCAGCAGCTTGGGACAGGGGAGCTCTGGAAACACCATATATTTT
>TRBJ2-5|NA|NA|TRBV6-5
CASSEGGDSKETQYF
TGTGCCAGCAGTGAGGGGGGGGACAGCAAAGAGACCCAGTACTTC
>TRBJ2-3|few|NA|TRBV2
CAGQWGTDTQYF
TGTGCCGGACAGTGGGGCACAGATACGCAGTATTTT
>TRBJ2-1|NA|NA|TRBV6-2/TRBV6-3
CASSSIAQGNEQFF
TGTGCCAGCAGCTCCATTGCCCAGGGAAATGAGCAGTTCTTC
>TRBJ1-1|NA|NA|TRBV4-2
CASSQSETNTEAFF
TGTGCCAGCAGCCAAAGTGAGACGAACACTGAAGCTTTCTTT
>TRBJ2-1|NA|NA|TRBV15
CATSREVRRDNEQFF
TGTGCCACCAGCAGAGAGGTCAGGCGAGACAATGAGCAGTTCTTC